These 29 T cell receptor beta chains came from one sample sequenced in a study of human T cells and chemical hapten exposure. Specified time point: pre-sensitization, week 0. The treatment denotes: therapeutic diphenylcyclopropenone sensitization with weekly scalp DPC. TCRdb fed the RACE reads into MiXCR, producing one record per CDR3 protein. The sample records approximately 370,000 distinct CDR3 sequences, about 5.4% being singletons. This material consisted of whole blood, taken in connection with sensitization to the hapten diphenylcyclopropenone (DPC). Receptors originate from a woman aged 18-29 years with alopecia areata. Some clones in this sample may be carry-over from other donors' samples.

CDR3 amino acids: CASRPTTGGLQETQYF. CDR3 sequence (DNA): TGTGCCAGCAGACCAACCACAGGGGGCCTACAAGAGACCCAGTACTTC. The chain links TRBV6-5 to TRBJ2-5; 9 positions match TRBD1. The CDR3 has 16 amino acids. V was pared by 6 bases and J by 2 bases, with 10 bases of the junction left unmatched. Per the germline V gene, CDR1 is MNHEY and CDR2 is SVGAGI.

This clonotype was counted only a few times. This rearrangement joins TRBV19 to TRBJ1-1, with D perhaps matching TRBD1 (5 bases). This CDR3 is 14 amino acids long. In germline, CDR1 is LNHDA, CDR2 SQIVND (reference sequence). Trimming shortened V by 4 bases and J by 10 bases, and 19 bases separated the two germline ends. The CDR3 DNA follows: TGTGCCAGTAGTAGGAGGGGCAAGAGCGACAGAGCTTTCTTT. It specifies CASSRRGKSDRAFF.

This clonotype was seen repeatedly, ten times or more. The chain recombines TRBV6-2 or TRBV6-3 with TRBJ2-1, with 11 nucleotides matching TRBD2. CDR3 length: 19 amino acids. CDR1 is MNHEY, CDR2 SVGEGT, per germline. V was pared by 6 bases and J by 0 bases, with 13 bases of the junction left unmatched. CDR3 nucleotide sequence: TGTGCCAGCAGCCGCTATAGCGGGGGGGCCACTAGCTCCTACAATGAGCAGTTCTTC. Translating it yields CASSRYSGGATSSYNEQFF.

This clonotype was recorded many times. The rearrangement links TRBV10-3 to TRBJ2-7; D could derive from TRBD1 or TRBD2 (5 bases each). The CDR3 is 16 residues long. V lost 6 bases and J 5 bases, leaving 23 bases between the germline ends. Germline CDR1 is ENHRY and CDR2 is SYGVKD. The CDR3 spells CAIRQTWDPSSDEQYF. CDR3 nucleotides: TGTGCCATCAGACAGACCTGGGACCCTTCATCCGACGAGCAGTACTTC.

This clonotype was picked up many times. This chain links TRBV7-8 with TRBJ1-1; TRBD1 matches 8 bases. Trimming at V came to 5 bases and at J to 3 bases, leaving 14 bases not matched to a gene. Germline CDR1 is SGHVS and CDR2 is FQNEAQ. This CDR3 has 17 residues. The CDR3 coding sequence is TGTGCCAGCAGCCATACTGCGTACAGGGGGGAGGACACTGAAGCTTTCTTT. The encoded protein is CASSHTAYRGEDTEAFF.

This clonotype has ten or more counts. The J gene is TRBJ1-2, the V gene TRBV20-1, with D uncertain. CDR3 length equals 13 residues. CDR1 is DFQATT, CDR2 SNEGSKA, per germline (reference sequence). V was clipped by 5 bases and J by 8 bases, with 18 bases between them. CDR3 region: CSADGTASGGYTF. The CDR3 DNA reads TGCAGTGCTGACGGAACAGCATCCGGCGGCTACACCTTC.

This clonotype was seen more than once but under ten times. The rearrangement joins TRBV4-3 to TRBJ2-1; TRBD2 agrees at 11 bases. The trim removed 0 bases at V and 6 bases at J, leaving 4 bases unmatched. There are 16 residues in the CDR3. CDR1 and CDR2 from the germline V gene are LGHNA and YSLEER. The CDR3 loop is CASSQDSGGVGNEQFF. CDR3 nucleotides: TGCGCCAGCAGCCAAGATAGCGGGGGGGTTGGCAATGAGCAGTTCTTC.

This clonotype was seen a handful of times. This chain connects TRBV2 to TRBJ1-2; the match to TRBD1 covers 9 bases. Germline values: CDR1 SNHLY, CDR2 FYNNEI. The CDR3 is 16 residues long. V lost 5 bases, J lost 2 bases, and 9 bases stayed unmatched. CDR3 sequence reads: CASSWDRVGDNYGYTF. CDR3 bases: TGTGCCAGCAGTTGGGACAGGGTAGGGGACAACTATGGCTACACCTTC.

The genes are TRBV12-3 or TRBV12-4 and TRBJ2-5; 7 nucleotides align to TRBD2. V lost 6 bases to trimming and J lost 3 bases; unmatched junction nucleotides: 10. The CDR3 loop spans 15 amino acids. The DNA of the CDR3 is TGTGCCAGCAGCTATACTACGGGAGGCAAAGAGACCCAGTACTTC. It specifies CASSYTTGGKETQYF.

The chain combines TRBV20-1 with TRBJ2-1, with 9 positions matching TRBD2. Trimming cost V 6 bases and J 2 bases; bases outside gene matches: 8. The germline gives CDR1 DFQATT, CDR2 SNEGSKA (reference sequence). This CDR3 contains 15 residues. The CDR3 region is CSAPRASGTYNEQFF. CDR3 sequence (DNA): TGCAGTGCACCCCGCGCTAGCGGGACCTACAATGAGCAGTTCTTC.

V gene TRBV21-1 combines with J gene TRBJ2-1; the table's D gene call, TRBD1, was not cross checked with the DNA. TRBV21-1 represents a pseudogene. This CDR3 comprises 15 residues. CDR3 coding DNA: TGTGCCAGCAGCACAGGGACAGGGGGCCACAATGAGCAGTTCTTC. Translated, it gives CASSTGTGGHNEQFF.

This clonotype was recorded many times. The chain links TRBV29-1 to TRBJ1-5; 7 nucleotides match TRBD1. The ends lost 6 bases at V and 0 bases at J; junction bases unmatched: 11. Per germline, CDR1 SQVTM and CDR2 ANQGSEA. The CDR3 has 16 amino acids. CDR3 loop: CSVAQDRRYSNQPQHF. The CDR3 nucleotides read TGCAGCGTCGCCCAGGACAGGAGATATAGCAATCAGCCCCAGCATTTT.

The chain joins TRBV21-1 to TRBJ2-3; the table calls TRBD1, which could not be checked here. TRBV21-1 is described as a pseudogene. The CDR3 is made up of 17 amino acids. The CDR3: CASSNLDRDFTTDTQYF. The CDR3 bases are TGTGCCAGCAGCAACCTCGACAGAGACTTCACCACAGATACGCAGTATTTT.

Many counts were recorded for this clonotype. The V and J genes are TRBV28 and TRBJ2-1; the match to TRBD1 covers 8 bases. Germline values: CDR1 MDHEN, CDR2 SYDVKM. The J segment lost 7 bases and the V segment lost 5 bases, leaving 7 bases of the junction unmatched. This CDR3 contains 14 residues. The CDR3 nucleotides are TGTGCCAGCAGTCCCCCGGACAGGGTAAATGAGCAGTTCTTC. This translates into CASSPPDRVNEQFF.

This clonotype was recorded at least ten times. The chain carries TRBV29-1 and TRBJ1-1; 9 bases match TRBD1. CDR1 is SQVTM, CDR2 ANQGSEA, per germline. Germline trimming cut 4 bases from V and 0 bases from J; bases unmatched to any gene: 15. The CDR3 runs to 18 residues. CDR3 bases: TGCAGCGTTGGGCCACCTCACCGGGACAGGGACGTGAACACTGAAGCTTTCTTT. This sequence encodes CSVGPPHRDRDVNTEAFF.

J is TRBJ1-2 and V is TRBV18; no firm D call. This CDR3 is 15 amino acids long. CDR1 KGHSH and CDR2 LQKENI come from the germline V gene. The ends were cut back, 2 bases at V and 7 bases at J, with 17 bases in the middle. The CDR3, as DNA: TGTGCCAGCTCACCAATCGAAAGGAAGGCAATTGGCTACACCTTC. It is translated as CASSPIERKAIGYTF.

This clonotype was observed at least ten times. The chain is built from TRBV7-2 and TRBJ1-2, with 10 bases aligning to TRBD1. The CDR3 has 15 amino acids. After removal of 3 bases from V and 4 bases from J, the junction contained 5 bases not matched to a gene. Germline V CDR1 and CDR2: SGHTA, FQGNSA. The CDR3 bases are TGTGCCAGCAGCTTTGGGACAGGGGAGGGCTATGGCTACACCTTC. Translated: CASSFGTGEGYGYTF. Based on the CDR3 plus reference TRBV7-2 and TRBJ1-2, the full variable domain is GAGVSQSPSNKVTEKGKDVELRCDPISGHTALYWYRQSLGQGLEFLIYFQGNSAPDKSGLPSDRFSAERTGGSVSTLTIQRTQQEDSAVYLCASSFGTGEGYGYTFGSGTRLTVV.

This clonotype was recorded at least ten times. The rearrangement uses TRBV7-2 and TRBJ2-7; 12 bases are shared with TRBD2. This CDR3 region has 16 residues. The germline CDR1 and CDR2 sequences are SGHTA and FQGNSA. The J segment lost 0 bases and the V segment lost 3 bases, leaving 3 bases of the junction unmatched. CDR3 loop: CASSFTSGGLSYEQYF. Here the CDR3 DNA reads TGTGCCAGCAGCTTCACTAGCGGGGGGCTCTCCTACGAGCAGTACTTC.

This clonotype was counted ten times or more. This chain uses TRBV7-6 with TRBJ2-3, with TRBD1 matching over 8 bases. The germline gives CDR1 SGHVS, CDR2 FNYEAQ. The CDR3 spans 15 residues. After removal of 8 bases from V and 3 bases from J, the junction contained 10 bases not matched to a gene. The CDR3 DNA follows: TGTGCCAGCGGAACAGGGGGGATGGTTACAGATACGCAGTATTTT. Its protein product is CASGTGGMVTDTQYF.

This clonotype was found a few times. The V gene is TRBV2, the J gene TRBJ2-7; tentative D call: TRBD2 (5 bases). Germline CDR1 and CDR2: SNHLY and FYNNEI. The CDR3 sequence is 10 residues long. Trimming stripped 8 bases from V and 6 bases from J, with 8 bases between. The CDR3 region is CASWELEQYF. DNA for the CDR3: TGTGCCAGCTGGGAGCTCGAGCAGTACTTC.

The gene calls are TRBV6-5 and TRBJ1-1, with 8 bases matching TRBD1. The CDR3 consists of 15 residues. V lost 5 bases to trimming and J lost 3 bases; unmatched junction nucleotides: 8. The germline CDR1 and CDR2 sequences are MNHEY and SVGAGI. This CDR3 reads CASSRVQGAYTEAFF. As DNA, the CDR3 is TGTGCCAGCAGTCGTGTGCAGGGGGCTTACACTGAAGCTTTCTTT.

This clonotype was seen a few times. V and J are TRBV27 and TRBJ2-5, with a tentative D call TRBD2 (5 bases). The V end was cut by 3 bases, the J end by 3 bases, with 8 bases between. This CDR3 contains 13 residues. In germline, CDR1 is MNHEY, CDR2 SMNVEV (reference sequence). This CDR3 is CASSFDSEETQYF. The DNA of the CDR3 is TGTGCCAGCAGTTTCGATAGCGAAGAGACCCAGTACTTC.

The table lists this clonotype with many counts. The rearrangement links TRBV27 to TRBJ1-2; D is undetermined. Trimming cost V 2 bases and J 4 bases, with 11 bases left between them. This CDR3 region has 14 residues. Germline CDR1 is MNHEY and CDR2 is SMNVEV (reference sequence). The CDR3 region is CASSLGQDRYGYTF. The CDR3 DNA follows: TGTGCCAGCAGTTTAGGGCAAGACCGCTATGGCTACACCTTC.

This clonotype was counted a few times. V is TRBV9 and J is TRBJ2-5; D is possibly TRBD2 (5 bases). Germline loops: CDR1 SGDLS, CDR2 YYNGEE. This CDR3 comprises 14 residues. V was trimmed by 0 bases and J by 5 bases, leaving 11 bases between them. The CDR3 region has the DNA TGTGCCAGCAGCGTAGAGATGGGAGAGGAGACCCAGTACTTC. This gives the protein CASSVEMGEETQYF.

This clonotype has a handful of counts. The chain recombines TRBV20-1 with TRBJ1-1; D remains unclear. The CDR3 extends over 15 amino acids. Trimming removed 0 bases at V and 4 bases at J, with 15 bases between. Germline V gene sequence: CDR1 DFQATT, CDR2 SNEGSKA (reference sequence). Written as DNA, the CDR3 is TGCAGTGCTAGAGATACTTTGAGGGTGGGCACTGAAGCTTTCTTT. Encoded protein: CSARDTLRVGTEAFF.

This clonotype has more than one count but fewer than ten. The genes are TRBV4-2 and TRBJ2-7; 12 nucleotides match TRBD2. Per germline, CDR1 LGHNA and CDR2 YNFKEQ. This CDR3 is 16 amino acids long. The V gene end was trimmed by 1 base and the J gene end by 4 bases; junction bases not matched to a gene: 5. CDR3 nucleotides: TGTGCCAGCAGCCAAGCACTAGCGGGGGGTCGATACGAGCAGTACTTC. This translates into CASSQALAGGRYEQYF.

The rearrangement links TRBV28 to TRBJ2-1, with 10 bases fitting TRBD2. With V trimmed by 4 bases and J by 0 bases, 6 bases remained unmatched. In germline, CDR1 is MDHEN, CDR2 SYDVKM. CDR3 length equals 17 residues. CDR3 residues: CASSSIAGGISYNEQFF. Written as DNA, the CDR3 is TGTGCCAGCAGTTCGATAGCGGGGGGAATCTCCTACAATGAGCAGTTCTTC.

This clonotype was detected a few times. The genes are TRBV29-1 and TRBJ2-7; D is unresolved. The CDR3 is 11 amino acids. Germline values: CDR1 SQVTM, CDR2 ANQGSEA. V gave up 0 bases and J gave up 3 bases, with 3 bases separating them. CDR3 nucleotides: TGCAGCGTTGAAGAGGACTACGAGCAGTACTTC. This gives the protein CSVEEDYEQYF.

The sample holds many counts of this clonotype. The rearrangement links TRBV3-1 to TRBJ1-5; D unresolved. Germline lookup yields CDR1 LGHDT and CDR2 YNNKEL (reference sequence). V lost 2 bases and J lost 5, with 7 bases in between. CDR3 length equals 13 residues. In DNA form, the CDR3 reads TGTGCCAGCAGCCAAAATAGGGATCAGCCCCAGCATTTT. It translates to CASSQNRDQPQHF.